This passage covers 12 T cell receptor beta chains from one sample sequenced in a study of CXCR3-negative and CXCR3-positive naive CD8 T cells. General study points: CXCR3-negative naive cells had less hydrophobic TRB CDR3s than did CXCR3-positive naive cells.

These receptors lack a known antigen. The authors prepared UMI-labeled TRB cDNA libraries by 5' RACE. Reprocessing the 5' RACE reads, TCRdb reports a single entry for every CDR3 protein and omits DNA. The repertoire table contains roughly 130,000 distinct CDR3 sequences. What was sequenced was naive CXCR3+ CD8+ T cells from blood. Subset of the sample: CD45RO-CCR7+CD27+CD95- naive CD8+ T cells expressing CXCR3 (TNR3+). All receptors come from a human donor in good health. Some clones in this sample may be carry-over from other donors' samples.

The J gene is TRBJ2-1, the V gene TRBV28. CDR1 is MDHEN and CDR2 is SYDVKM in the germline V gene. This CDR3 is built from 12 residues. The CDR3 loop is CASSLSGNEQFF. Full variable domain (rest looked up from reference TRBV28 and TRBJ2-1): DVKVTQSSRYLVKRTGEKVFLECVQDMDHENMFWYRQDPGLGLRLIYFSYDVKMKEKGDIPEGYSVSREKKERFSLILESASTNQTSMYLCASSLSGNEQFFGPGTRLTVL.

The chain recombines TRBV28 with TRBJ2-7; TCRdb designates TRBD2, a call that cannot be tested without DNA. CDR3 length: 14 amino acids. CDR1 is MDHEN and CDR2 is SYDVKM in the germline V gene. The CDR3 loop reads CASSLRAGGYEQYF.

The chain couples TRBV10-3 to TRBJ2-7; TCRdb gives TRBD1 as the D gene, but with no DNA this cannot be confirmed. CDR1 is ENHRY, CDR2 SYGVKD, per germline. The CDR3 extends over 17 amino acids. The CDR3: CAISESTRGRTTYEQYF.

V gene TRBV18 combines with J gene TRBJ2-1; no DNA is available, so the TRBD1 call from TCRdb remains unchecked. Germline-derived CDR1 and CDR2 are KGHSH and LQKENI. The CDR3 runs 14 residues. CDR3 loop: CASSPIPTGDEKFF.

This CDR3 reads CASSFPTSGPSSYEQYF. The gene calls are TRBV28 and TRBJ2-7; TCRdb's D call, TRBD2, is unchecked because there is no DNA. The V gene's germline CDR1 is MDHEN and CDR2 SYDVKM. CDR3 length: 17 amino acids.

The CDR3 loop reads CASSPPPQTSGGGETQYF. The chain uses TRBV7-9 and TRBJ2-5; TCRdb outputs TRBD2, but without DNA this stays unchecked. The CDR3 extends over 18 amino acids. CDR1 and CDR2 from the germline V gene are SEHNR and FQNEAQ (reference sequence).

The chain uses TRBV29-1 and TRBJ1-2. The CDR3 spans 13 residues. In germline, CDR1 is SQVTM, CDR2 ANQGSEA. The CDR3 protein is CSALDGGRYGYTF.

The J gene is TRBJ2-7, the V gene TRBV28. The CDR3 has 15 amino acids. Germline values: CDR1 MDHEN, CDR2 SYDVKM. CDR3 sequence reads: CASSLSSQVSYEQYF.

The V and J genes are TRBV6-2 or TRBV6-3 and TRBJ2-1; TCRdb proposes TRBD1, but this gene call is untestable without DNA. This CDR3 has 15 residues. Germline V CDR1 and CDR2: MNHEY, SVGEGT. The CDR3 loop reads CASSYTGGEYNEQFF.

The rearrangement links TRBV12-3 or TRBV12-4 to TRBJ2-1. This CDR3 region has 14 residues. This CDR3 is CASSLLGAVNEQFF.

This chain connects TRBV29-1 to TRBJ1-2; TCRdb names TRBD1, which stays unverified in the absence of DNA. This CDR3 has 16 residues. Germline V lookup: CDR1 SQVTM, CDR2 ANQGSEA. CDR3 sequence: CSVEETTDRGWSGYTF.

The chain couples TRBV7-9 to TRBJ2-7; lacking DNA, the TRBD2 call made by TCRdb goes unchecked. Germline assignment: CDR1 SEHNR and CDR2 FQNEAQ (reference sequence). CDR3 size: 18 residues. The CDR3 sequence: CASSSPTSGRASPYEQYF.